The present entry profiles one T cell receptor beta chain with its context. This entry belongs to a study of blood T cell repertoires in COVID-19. CDR1 is MNHEY and CDR2 is SVGAGI in the germline V gene. The CDR3 contains 13 residues. V lost 0 bases, J lost 8 bases, and 10 bases lay in between. TCRdb's table, derived via immunoSEQ multiplex PCR, lists solely in-frame clones and lacks some. This table has some 140,000 clones, approximately 86% appearing once. The rearrangement links TRBV6-5 to TRBJ1-2, with D possibly matching TRBD1 (6 bases). The clonotype comes from a man in his sixties with COVID-19, enrolled during active disease. Sequencing was performed on peripheral blood. This CDR3 reads CASSYSTGWGYTF. The CDR3 DNA is TGTGCCAGCAGTTACTCTACAGGGTGGGGCTACACCTTC.